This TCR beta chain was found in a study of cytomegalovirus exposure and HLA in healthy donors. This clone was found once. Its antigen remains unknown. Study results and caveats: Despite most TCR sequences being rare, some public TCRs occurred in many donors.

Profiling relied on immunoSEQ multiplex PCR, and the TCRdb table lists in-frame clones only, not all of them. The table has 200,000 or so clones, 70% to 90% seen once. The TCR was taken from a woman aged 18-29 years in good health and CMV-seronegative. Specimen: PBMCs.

For the CDR3, the DNA is TGTGCCATCAGTGCGGAGGTAGCGGTCCAAGAGACCCAGTACTTC. This encodes CAISAEVAVQETQYF. The V call is TRBV10-3, the J call TRBJ2-5, with D possibly TRBD2 on 6 matching bases. CDR1 and CDR2 from the germline V gene are ENHRY and SYGVKD. This CDR3 has 15 residues. V lost 4 bases, J lost 1 base, and 13 bases lay in between.